The 8 T cell receptor beta chains below come from one sample, sequenced in a study of T cells in Graves' hyperthyroidism and ophthalmopathy. Authors of the study amplified TCR beta CDR3 regions from RNA transcripts. The TCR CDR3 was amplified in a first-round RT-PCR using the HTBI primer set. Each CDR3 protein gets one entry after TCRdb re-called the multiplex PCR reads with MiXCR. The sample consists of under 450,000 distinct CDR3 sequences, approximately 15% of them appearing once. Material for sequencing was blood. Receptors were obtained from a young man with Graves' hyperthyroidism that later progressed to Graves' ophthalmopathy.

This clonotype was recorded many times. The rearrangement joins TRBV7-8 to TRBJ1-2; 7 bases agree with TRBD1. V lost 5 bases to trimming and J lost 5 bases; unmatched junction nucleotides: 8. Germline V CDR1 and CDR2: SGHVS, FQNEAQ. This CDR3 spans 14 amino acids. CDR3 residues: CASSPGTAPYGYTF. CDR3 nucleotide sequence: TGTGCCAGCAGCCCGGGGACAGCCCCATATGGCTACACCTTC.

The CDR3 sequence is CSARPRNGRIDEQFF. In DNA, the CDR3 is TGCAGTGCTAGACCCAGAAACGGCCGGATCGATGAGCAGTTCTTC. The chain is built from TRBV20-1 and TRBJ2-1; D ambiguous. This CDR3 contains 15 residues. Germline V lookup: CDR1 DFQATT, CDR2 SNEGSKA (reference sequence). V was trimmed by 2 bases and J by 8 bases, leaving 19 bases between them.

The chain is built from TRBV29-1 and TRBJ2-3, with D unresolved. Trimming removed 4 bases from V and 0 bases from J, with 11 bases in between. Germline CDR1 and CDR2: SQVTM and ANQGSEA. The CDR3 has 14 residues. In DNA form, the CDR3 reads TGCAGCGTTGGATGGACGGACAGCACAGATACGCAGTATTTT. This encodes CSVGWTDSTDTQYF.

This clonotype was seen many times. This chain connects TRBV12-3 or TRBV12-4 to TRBJ1-6, with D uncertain. CDR3 size: 16 residues. V was cut by 3 bases and J by 6 bases, with 15 bases left in between. CDR3 residues: CASSLDLGHGNSPLHF. The CDR3 DNA is TGTGCCAGCAGTTTGGATCTGGGCCATGGTAATTCACCCCTCCACTTT.

This clonotype came up many times. V and J are TRBV12-3 or TRBV12-4 and TRBJ2-7; the match to TRBD2 covers 8 bases. Trimming removed 5 bases from V and 7 bases from J; junction bases left unmatched: 13. This CDR3 has 15 residues. DNA of the CDR3: TGTGCCAGCAGTCCCGAGGTAGCGGGGTCTTTGGAGCAGTACTTC. Residues: CASSPEVAGSLEQYF.

The CDR3 sequence: CASSLDGGGPYNEQFF. The CDR3 coding sequence is TGTGCCAGCAGTTTAGACGGCGGGGGACCATACAATGAGCAGTTCTTC. The rearrangement joins TRBV12-3 or TRBV12-4 to TRBJ2-1; TRBD2 matches at 7 bases. V lost 1 base, J lost 4 bases, and 7 bases stayed unmatched. This CDR3 contains 16 residues.

This clonotype was counted at least ten times. The V gene is TRBV7-8, the J gene TRBJ2-5; no clear D. Trimming took off 4 bases at V and 5 bases at J, with 17 bases between the two ends. The CDR3 length is 15 residues. Germline-derived CDR1 and CDR2 are SGHVS and FQNEAQ. For the CDR3, the DNA is TGTGCCAGCAGCTCCCCCTGGGTGGTCGGGGAGACCCAGTACTTC. Translating it yields CASSSPWVVGETQYF. Based on the CDR3 plus reference TRBV7-8 and TRBJ2-5, the full variable domain is GAGVSQSPRYKVAKRGQDVALRCDPISGHVSLFWYQQALGQGPEFLTYFQNEAQLDKSGLPSDRFFAERPEGSVSTLKIQRTQQEDSAVYLCASSSPWVVGETQYFGPGTRLLVL.

This clonotype came up many times. The chain is built from TRBV24-1 and TRBJ1-1; TRBD1 agrees at 7 bases. CDR1 and CDR2 (germline): KGHDR, SFDVKD. With V trimmed by 7 bases and J by 1 base, 11 bases remained unmatched. The CDR3 totals 16 residues. CDR3 region: CATRERTGSRNTEAFF. DNA of the CDR3: TGTGCCACCAGGGAGAGGACAGGTTCTCGGAACACTGAAGCTTTCTTT.